Below are 14 T cell receptor beta chains sequenced from a single sample in a study of tumor-infiltrating lymphocytes in primary liver carcinoma. Extraction of RNA together with DNA used roughly 19-31 mg of unsorted bulk tissue. With a constant-region primer, TCR beta cDNA was made from approximately 520 ng of total RNA. Construction of TCR beta libraries relied on three successive nested multiplex PCR rounds employing slightly modified ARM-PCR. Rounds one and two of PCR, each of 10 cycles, were primed with TRBV1-TRBV30 forward primers and a C-beta reverse primer. TCRdb reprocessed the multiplex PCR reads via MiXCR and lists one record per CDR3 protein. This table holds tens of thousands of distinct CDR3 sequences, approximately 74% found once. Sequencing was carried out using liver tumor tissue from sampling region 4. Subset indicated: tumor region T4, right-lateral pole. Source of these receptors: a man in his forties with primary liver carcinoma and hepatitis B virus infection.

This clonotype has more than one count but fewer than ten. The DNA for the CDR3 is TGTGCCAGCAGCTTACTCAGGGGTGACAATGAGCAGTTCTTC. This gives the protein CASSLLRGDNEQFF. The chain carries TRBV7-3 and TRBJ2-1; a possible D gene is TRBD1 (6 bases). V was clipped by 2 bases and J by 5 bases, with 10 bases between them. This CDR3 contains 14 residues. Germline V gene lookup returns CDR1 SGHTA and CDR2 FQGTGA.

Of note for this clonotype: At one end the junction does not follow the germline gene, possibly because of a read error. This chain's CDR3 is CASPGGGSYIEQFF. The CDR3 coding sequence is TGTGCTTCACCGGGGGGCGGGTCCTACATTGAGCAGTTCTTC. The gene calls are TRBV2 and TRBJ2-1; D is possibly TRBD2 (7 bases). Per the germline V gene, CDR1 is SNHLY and CDR2 is FYNNEI. This CDR3 is built from 14 residues.

A word on this clonotype: The junction departs from the called germline gene at one end, perhaps through a read error. The chain is built from TRBV12-3 or TRBV12-4 and TRBJ2-3; 7 nucleotides align to TRBD2. This CDR3 has 17 amino acids. The CDR3 region has the DNA TGTACCAGCAGTTTACGGGACCAACTAGCGTCCGCCGATACGCAGTATTTT. It yields the protein CTSSLRDQLASADTQYF.

Concerning this clonotype: The junction shows a germline mismatch at one end, possibly a read error. This chain connects TRBV20-1 to TRBJ2-1; perhaps TRBD2 as D (6 bases). There are 13 residues in the CDR3. Germline V lookup: CDR1 DFQATT, CDR2 SNEGSKA (reference sequence). CDR3 in DNA: TGCAATGCTAGTCTGGACTACCACAATGAGCAGTTCTTC. Translating it yields CNASLDYHNEQFF.

Note on this clonotype: The junction does not match germline at one end; this may be a read error. The V and J genes are TRBV5-4 and TRBJ2-4; 11 bases are a match to TRBD2. This CDR3 is 15 amino acids long. Germline V gene sequence: CDR1 SGHNT, CDR2 YYREEE (reference sequence). In DNA form, the CDR3 reads TGTGCCAGCAGCGGAACTAGCGGGAGTATGTACATTCAGAACTTC. It is translated as CASSGTSGSMYIQNF.

The chain employs TRBV11-2 and TRBJ2-1; the D is unclear. The V and J ends lost 10 bases and 9 bases respectively, with 16 bases between them. Per germline, CDR1 SGHAT and CDR2 FQNNGV. The CDR3 is made up of 12 amino acids. This chain's CDR3 is CATTLGGLEQFF. The CDR3 DNA sequence: TGTGCCACCACCTTAGGTGGTCTTGAGCAGTTCTTC.

For this clonotype: A clone one base away is much larger, so this may be a read error. Given the absence of the conserved phenylalanine or tryptophan at the CDR3 end, a read error is likely. This sequence joins TRBV5-1 and TRBJ2-6; maybe TRBD1 (5 bases). Germline V CDR1 and CDR2: SGHRS, YFSETQ. Trimming took 0 bases from V and 13 from J, leaving 14 bases between them. The CDR3 runs to 14 residues. The CDR3 is CASSLERGSRVLTS. CDR3 DNA sequence: TGCGCCAGCAGCTTGGAAAGGGGTTCAAGAGTCCTGACTTCC.

A remark on this clonotype: A read error may account for a junction end that differs from germline. J is TRBJ2-1 and V is TRBV28; TRBD2 aligns across 9 bases. The CDR3 covers 14 residues. In germline, CDR1 is MDHEN, CDR2 SYDVKM. The CDR3 DNA sequence: TGTGCCGGCAGTTTCGGGCGGGAGGGCGATGAGCAGTTCTTC. Translation: CAGSFGREGDEQFF. The whole variable domain, remainder taken from reference TRBV28 and TRBJ2-1, is DVKVTQSSRYLVKRTGEKVFLECVQDMDHENMFWYRQDPGLGLRLIYFSYDVKMKEKGDIPEGYSVSREKKERFSLILESASTNQTSMYLCAGSFGREGDEQFFGPGTRLTVL.

The chain links TRBV10-3 to TRBJ2-4, with D unresolved. The CDR3 consists of 15 residues. Trimming took off 3 bases at V and 2 bases at J, with 11 bases between the two ends. Germline V gives CDR1 ENHRY, CDR2 SYGVKD. Written as DNA, the CDR3 is TGTGCCATCAGTGACAACTGGAAATCCAAAAACATTCAGTACTTC. Translation gives CAISDNWKSKNIQYF.

Concerning this clonotype: It may be a read error: a sequence one base away is much more abundant. The chain recombines TRBV29-1 with TRBJ2-1; possibly TRBD1 for D (6 bases). CDR1 and CDR2 from the germline V gene are SQVTM and ANQGSEA. This CDR3 has 15 amino acids. CDR3 nucleotide sequence: TGCAGCTCCACTGGGACACAGGGCTCCTACAATGAGCAGCTCTTC. Translated: CSSTGTQGSYNEQLF.

To note about this clonotype: A clone one base away is much larger, so this may be a read error. Since no conserved phenylalanine or tryptophan closes the CDR3, a read error is the likely cause. V usage is TRBV12-3 or TRBV12-4 and J usage is TRBJ1-5, with 12 bases aligning to TRBD1. The CDR3 length is 15 residues. V was pared by 9 bases and J by 5 bases, with 8 bases of the junction left unmatched. CDR3 DNA: TGTGCCAGGAGATTCGGGACAGGGGGCCATCAGCCCCAGCATTAT. This translates into CARRFGTGGHQPQHY.

The V call is TRBV29-1, the J call TRBJ2-7; TRBD1 aligns across 7 bases. With 6 bases clipped from V and 10 bases from J, the junction kept 18 bases outside the gene matches. The CDR3 loop spans 14 amino acids. CDR1 and CDR2 (germline): SQVTM, ANQGSEA. The CDR3 DNA sequence: TGCAGCGTCGCCCTTTGGGACAGCTCCTATGATCAGTACTTC. Its translation: CSVALWDSSYDQYF.

V is TRBV11-2 and J is TRBJ2-1; the match to TRBD2 covers 10 bases. Germline trimming cut 0 bases from V and 10 bases from J; bases unmatched to any gene: 9. Germline-derived CDR1 and CDR2 are SGHAT and FQNNGV. The CDR3 totals 16 residues. CDR3 DNA: TGTGCCAGCAGCTTAGAGCTCCTAGCGGGAGCGAACGAGCAGTTCTTC. This sequence encodes CASSLELLAGANEQFF.

Regarding this clonotype: Being one base from a much bigger clone, this may be a read error. V gene TRBV19 combines with J gene TRBJ1-5, with D tentatively TRBD1 (6 bases). The germline CDR1 and CDR2 sequences are LNHDA and SQIVND (reference sequence). The CDR3 totals 15 residues. The CDR3: CTSSIEGVPNQPQHF. The CDR3 coding sequence is TGTACCAGTAGTATAGAGGGGGTTCCCAATCAGCCCCAGCATTTT.